This record concerns one T cell receptor beta chain sequence. This clonotype was counted ten times or more. What antigen it recognizes has not been identified. Per-base quality was not reported, and no clone a single base away is much larger than it. In light of the paper, this sample's time point label describes: newly diagnosed GD, antithyroid drugs for less than 3 months. For both TCR sequencing and RNA sequencing, RNA was extracted from PBMCs in TRIzol. Graves' disease was diagnosed according to American Thyroid Association guidelines. Patients for the study were recruited at an endocrinology department in Xi'an, China. Each patient gave approximately 9.7 milliliters of peripheral blood, collected in an EDTA anticoagulant tube. Ficoll Paque Plus density gradient separation was used to isolate PBMCs, and no further T cell sorting was done. An Agilent 2100 Bioanalyzer and agarose gel were used to check RNA quality, while a NanoDrop 2000 measured RNA concentration.

Its CDR3 holds 14 amino acids, cysteine through phenylalanine. The CDR3 DNA has 42 bases and is translated from base 1. V is clipped by 6 bases and J by 5 bases, and the sequence between their germline boundaries is 11 bases long. From the germline V gene, CDR1 is MDHEN and CDR2 is SYDVKM. The sample originates from a study of regulatory T cells in long-lasting Graves disease (dated by TCRdb to the early 2020s). A note on the overall study: Patients with newly diagnosed Graves' disease had been on antithyroid drugs for under 3 months. A total of roughly 35 samples underwent TCR sequencing: around 13 from persistent and roughly 20 from newly diagnosed Graves' disease patients. Persistent Graves' disease patients were compared with newly diagnosed Graves' disease patients by peripheral blood TCR sequencing and RNA sequencing. The study was conducted in China and was registered as a clinical trial. The research as a whole found: Only peripheral blood was studied, because thyroid tissue, the primary lesion, was inaccessible. Preferential use of TRBV28, TRBJ1-2 and TRBJ2-5 was observed in persistent disease, whereas TRBV20-1 and TRBJ2-1 were favored in newly diagnosed disease. Sequencing and analysis were restricted to the TCR beta chain. A larger number of public clonotypes was shared among persistent patients (approximately 2,600) than among newly diagnosed patients (around 870). Persistent Graves' disease patients showed lower TCR Shannon entropy and fewer highly expanded clones than newly diagnosed patients, suggesting clonal expansion. The authors acknowledged the small sample size as a limitation that may reduce accuracy.

Library generation was performed with multiplex PCR. Sequenced using an Illumina HiSeq 4000. iRepertoire HTBI primers and Arm-PCR amplification of CDR3 regions were used to construct TCR beta libraries. Before sequencing, the PCR products underwent gel purification. The study's processing was this. Gene usage analysis of CDR3 amino acid clonotypes used the approximately 62 TRBV and approximately 13 TRBJ segments found across samples. COPE and FqMerger were used to merge the filtered high-quality paired reads into contigs. Contigs were aligned with BLAST to IMGT TRBV, TRBD and TRBJ reference genes, and CDR3 was defined per IMGT. Clonotypes above 0.1% frequency were classified as highly expanded clones. Shannon entropy served as the measure of repertoire diversity, while the Gini coefficient captured V-J evenness. Public clonotypes were defined as clonotypes shared by more than one individual. TCRdb reworked the public reads: Q25 trimming with fastp, MiXCR clone assembly, productive beta chains retained. Every CDR3 protein is listed once, alongside the most common genes and DNA of its rows. The V and J calls come from TCRdb's annotation, not from the publication. Here the sample has about 210,000 distinct CDR3 sequences; roughly 19% occur a single time. The ten largest clones capture roughly 12% of the sample.

These data also featured in a second study, about T cells in Graves' hyperthyroidism and ophthalmopathy. Reported in the second study: Stable Graves' hyperthyroidism was defined as no progression to ophthalmopathy during 18 months of follow-up. Hyperthyroidism patients were newly diagnosed, had a disease duration of under 2 months, and were aged 18 to 65 years. Patients with uncontrolled infections, other autoimmune diseases, pregnancy or lactation were excluded. Diagnoses relied on clinical symptoms, serum thyroxine and TRAb, thyroid ultrasound and orbital computed tomography. The first round of RT-PCR for the TCR CDR3 was performed with the HTBI primer set and the Qiagen OneStep RT-PCR kit. Most expanded thyroid clonotypes (frequency above 0.001) were also detected in blood, a finding suggesting that blood repertoires may reflect thyroid immune responses. A model built on a 13 V-J signature distinguished ophthalmopathy from stable hyperthyroidism, reaching about 88% sensitivity and around 82% specificity in cross-validation and 80%/75% in testing. In validation, the model predicted progression to ophthalmopathy with just under 71% sensitivity and less than 75% specificity, a median of 6.5 months before onset. TCR V-J signatures able to tell the groups apart were searched for in a discovery cohort of some 100 patients, of whom fewer than 45 had Graves' ophthalmopathy and 57 had stable Graves' hyperthyroidism. Prospective prediction of ophthalmopathy was tested in an independent validation cohort consisting of roughly 19 hyperthyroidism patients and around 16 patients who later progressed to ophthalmopathy. The approximately 100 discovery patients were randomly split 7:3 into training and test sets. In addition, the study compared T-cell repertoires in thyroid tissue and in blood from a handful of Graves' hyperthyroidism patients. Following sampling, methimazole starting at 30 mg daily was given to hyperthyroidism patients, and high-dose intravenous methylprednisolone was given to ophthalmopathy patients. A second multiplex PCR round built the libraries, followed by size selection and purification. The libraries were sequenced on an Illumina HiSeq2000 using paired-end 100 bp reads. SOAPnuke was used to process the raw data, removing reads that contained adapters or uncalled bases, had a mean Phred below 15, or lacked an exact match to the constant primer or identifier. COPE v1.2.5 was used to merge the high-quality paired reads, and each unique nucleotide sequence was defined as a clonotype. MiTCR v1.1 was used to align the clonotypes against IMGT TRBV, TRBD and TRBJ reference segments. Only V-J combinations with frequency above 0.0001, covering about 99% of repertoires, were analysed. The TCS score was defined as F50 (clonal expansion) divided by E x V (chaos), with BLOSUM62-based TCRdist calculated between CDR3 peptides within each V-J. Welch's t-statistics and random forest reduced roughly 540 V-J features to roughly 13, which were used in a naive Bayes classifier (R e1071). No statistical method was used to set the sample size in advance, and investigators knew the group allocation. According to the paper, TCR Vbeta CDR3 sequencing was carried out on approximately 140 peripheral blood samples, which came from 40 to 45 ophthalmopathy, roughly 75 hyperthyroidism and some 17 progressor patients.

This chain joins TRBV28 to TRBJ1-6; a tentative D call is TRBD1 (5 bases match). Sample: peripheral blood mononuclear cells (PBMCs), taken at new diagnosis, from a patient treated with antithyroid drugs. The receptor's source is a woman aged 30 to 39 with Graves disease. Donor details come from another sample of the same person, matched by shared clones. The nucleotides are TGTGCCAGCAGCGGGGGGTCAGATAATTCACCCCTCCACTTT. Translated, it reads CASSGGSDNSPLHF.